The subject of this entry is one TCR beta chain. The data were taken from a study of control samples from healthy donors and cancer patients. The germline V and J ends were trimmed by 5 bases and 9 bases, with 11 bases remaining between them. The germline V gene encodes CDR1 LNHDA and CDR2 SQIVND (reference sequence). The length of the CDR3 is 12 residues. Method: immunoSEQ multiplex PCR; TCRdb's copy keeps in-frame clones and lacks some. The data show 120,000 or so clones, almost 95% seen once. This clonotype was sampled from a man older than 75 with head and neck cancer. What was sequenced was PBMCs. The rearrangement links TRBV19 to TRBJ2-1; D uncertain. DNA of the CDR3: TGTGCCAGTAGTGGGAACGCAGTTGAGCAGTTCTTC. Protein product: CASSGNAVEQFF.